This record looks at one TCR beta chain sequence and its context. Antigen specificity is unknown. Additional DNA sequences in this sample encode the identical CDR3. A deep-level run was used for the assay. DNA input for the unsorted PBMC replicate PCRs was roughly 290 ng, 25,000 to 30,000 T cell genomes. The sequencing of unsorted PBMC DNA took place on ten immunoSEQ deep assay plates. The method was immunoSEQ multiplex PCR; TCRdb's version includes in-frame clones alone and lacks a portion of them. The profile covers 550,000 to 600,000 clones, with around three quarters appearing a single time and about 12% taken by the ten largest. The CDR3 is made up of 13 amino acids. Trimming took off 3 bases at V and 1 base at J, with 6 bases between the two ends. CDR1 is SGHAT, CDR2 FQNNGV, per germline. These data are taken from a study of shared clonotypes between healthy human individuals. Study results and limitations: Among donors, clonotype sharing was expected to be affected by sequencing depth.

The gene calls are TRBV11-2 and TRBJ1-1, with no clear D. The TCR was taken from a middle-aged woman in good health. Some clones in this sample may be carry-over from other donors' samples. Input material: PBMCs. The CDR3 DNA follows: TGTGCCAGCAGCTTCAGTGAGAACACTGAAGCTTTCTTT. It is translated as CASSFSENTEAFF.